The present T cell receptor (beta chain) was sequenced within a study of CD4 T cells in relation to SARS-CoV-2 and coronaviruses (dated by TCRdb to about 2021). Notes on the research overall: In the ViraFEST assay, PBMCs were cultured with antigen for 10 days, after which TCR beta CDR3s were sequenced to identify antigen-specific clonal expansions. An HIV-1 Nef peptide pool or a no-peptide culture served as the negative reference condition. Patient-derived lymphoblastoid cell lines were used to map the HLA restriction of shared crossreactive spike epitopes. The study assessed, at the TCR clonotype level, memory CD4+ T cell crossreactivity between SARS-CoV-2 and common cold coronavirus spike proteins. Samples from three pre-COVID donors and the naive versus memory experiments were sequenced with the Adaptive Biotechnologies TCR-sequencing kit; other data were Illumina-based. A different, Illumina-based TCR-beta assay was used to sequence expansion assays from other donors in the study. General conclusions and limits of the study: Because the crossreactivity analysis focused on spike protein, crossreactivity against other viral proteins was not assessed. The study was limited by small numbers of patients and tested TCRs. Compared with monoreactive clones, crossreactive clones had significantly weaker SARS-CoV-2-driven expansion, a result consistent with antigenic imprinting. No donor contributed both pre-pandemic and post-infection samples, which limited tracing the source of pre-existing responses. Memory CD4+ clonotypes crossrecognizing SARS-CoV-2 and at least one common cold coronavirus spike were found in 60% to 70% of donors.

CD4+ T cells from unexposed donors were collected before the COVID-19 pandemic (2011-2018). Following 10 days of culture, the EasySep CD4+ T cell isolation kit was used to isolate CD4+ T cells. Unexposed donor CD4+ T cells were tested for reactivity to SARS-CoV-2 S and N and four common cold coronavirus spike pools, as cell number allowed. Each well received over 1.5 million PBMCs, cultured in IMDM supplemented with approximately 4.5% human AB serum and about 10 IU/ml IL-2. Half of the culture medium was replaced with fresh IL-2-containing medium on days 3 and 7. Triplicate replicate wells were generally used for each peptide culture condition. The leukapheresis product used for the unexposed donors was purchased from a commercial source. Ficoll-Paque PLUS gradient centrifugation was used to isolate PBMCs from either whole blood or leukapheresis product. The PBMCs went either fresh into the expansion assay or into cryopreservation at -140 degrees C. The QIAamp Micro DNA Kit was used to extract genomic DNA from the CD4+ T cells.

Libraries came from the immunoSEQ multiplex PCR assay. The paper's data handling went like this. During preprocessing, nonproductive sequences were removed, along with CDR3s that did not begin with C, did not end with F or W, or were shorter than 7 amino acids. Antigen-specific clonotypes were called with the MANAFEST web app on the basis of expansion relative to the reference and to other culture wells. A clone counted as positive if significantly expanded in 2 of 3 replicate wells versus the reference culture at FDR below 0.05. A further requirement for positive clones was significant expansion compared with all other tandem wells, along with an odds ratio above 5. CDR3 homology was measured as pairwise Levenshtein distance, computed with the stringdist R package after trimming three terminal residues from each end. This is the immuneACCESS table as TCRdb keeps it, with only in-frame sequences that have V and J called. A part of the clones is gone; compared with another copy, unresolved V genes explain less than half, and the rest is unexplained. V, J and clone size derive from that table, while D and trimming were established from the DNA sequence. The sample table contains 16,000 or so clones; only one count was recorded for roughly 80% of them. Of the sample, roughly two fifths falls within the top ten clones.

Comments on this clone: Its binding antigen is unknown. No much larger clone is present one base from it, and per-base qualities are unavailable.

The clonotype comes from a human donor in good health. The sequenced material came from CD4+ T cells from PBMCs, cultured in vitro.

The CDR3 region has the sequence CASSNRPLAEQFF. The nucleotides are TGTGCCAGCAGCAACCGACCTCTCGCTGAGCAGTTCTTC. Here the chain combines TRBV2 and TRBJ2-1; the D gene lacks a confident call. The CDR3 sequence holds 13 residues, the cysteine and phenylalanine included. Only the CDR3 part of the read is kept: 39 bases, read in frame from the first base. Trimming takes 6 bases from V and 9 bases from J, and the germline ends sit 15 bases apart. CDR1 and CDR2, looked up from the germline V gene, are SNHLY and FYNNEI. With the portions outside the CDR3 filled from the reference TRBV2 and TRBJ2-1 genes, the complete variable region becomes EPEVTQTPSHQVTQMGQEVILRCVPISNHLYFYWYRQILGQKVEFLVSFYNNEISEKSEIFDDQFSVERPDGSNFTLKIRSTKLEDSAMYFCASSNRPLAEQFFGPGTRLTVL.